Listed here is a single T cell receptor beta chain. Germline CDR1 and CDR2: SNHLY and FYNNEI. J gave up 8 bases and V 4 bases, and 11 bases lay outside the gene matches. The CDR3 runs 15 residues. This record belongs to a study of T cell repertoires in cytomegalovirus infection. Study as a whole: CMV infection plus the matching HLA type was flagged by public TCR beta signatures.

TCRdb ran MiXCR on the reads and lists one entry per CDR3 protein. The sample carries around 530,000 distinct CDR3 sequences, roughly 29% recorded once. V is TRBV2 and J is TRBJ2-1, with 7 bases fitting TRBD2. This TCR came from a human donor in good health (CMV status not recorded). Some clones in this sample may be carry-over from other donors' samples. The sample taken for sequencing was PBMCs. This CDR3 is CASSVSSGNNHEQFF. CDR3 DNA: TGTGCCAGCAGTGTGTCTAGCGGCAACAATCATGAGCAGTTCTTC.